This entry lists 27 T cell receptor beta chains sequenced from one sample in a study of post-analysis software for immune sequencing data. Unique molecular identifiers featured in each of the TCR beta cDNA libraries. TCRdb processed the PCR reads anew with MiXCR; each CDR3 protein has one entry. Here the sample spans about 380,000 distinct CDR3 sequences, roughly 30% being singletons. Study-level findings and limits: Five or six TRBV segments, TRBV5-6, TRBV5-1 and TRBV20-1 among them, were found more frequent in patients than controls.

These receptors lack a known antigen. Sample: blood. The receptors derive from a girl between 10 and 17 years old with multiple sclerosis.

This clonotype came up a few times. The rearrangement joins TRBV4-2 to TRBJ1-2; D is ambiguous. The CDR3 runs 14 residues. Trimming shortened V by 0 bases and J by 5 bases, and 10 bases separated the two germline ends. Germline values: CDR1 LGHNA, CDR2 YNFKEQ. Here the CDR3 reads CASSQEELDYGYTF. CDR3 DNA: TGTGCCAGCAGCCAAGAAGAGTTAGATTATGGCTACACCTTC.

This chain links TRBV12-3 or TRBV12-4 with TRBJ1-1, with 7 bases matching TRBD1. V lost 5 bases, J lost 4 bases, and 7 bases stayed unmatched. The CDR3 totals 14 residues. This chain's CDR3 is CASSPTDRVTEAFF. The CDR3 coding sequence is TGTGCCAGCAGTCCTACCGACAGGGTCACTGAAGCTTTCTTT.

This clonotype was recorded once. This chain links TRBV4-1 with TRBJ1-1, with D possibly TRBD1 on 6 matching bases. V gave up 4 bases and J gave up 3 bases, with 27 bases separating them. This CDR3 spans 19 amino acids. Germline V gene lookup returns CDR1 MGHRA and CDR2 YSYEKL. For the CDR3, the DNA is TGCGCCAGCAGCCCCGGCTGGGACCTCCTAGGGGGAGAGGACACTGAAGCTTTCTTT. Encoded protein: CASSPGWDLLGGEDTEAFF.

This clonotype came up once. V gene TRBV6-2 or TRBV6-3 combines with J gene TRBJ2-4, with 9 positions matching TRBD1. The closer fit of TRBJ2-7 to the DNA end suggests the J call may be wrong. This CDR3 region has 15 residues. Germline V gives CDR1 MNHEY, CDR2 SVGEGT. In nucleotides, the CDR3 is TGTGCCAGCAGTTTTGGACAGGGGTATGACTACGAGCAGTACTTC. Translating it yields CASSFGQGYDYEQYF.

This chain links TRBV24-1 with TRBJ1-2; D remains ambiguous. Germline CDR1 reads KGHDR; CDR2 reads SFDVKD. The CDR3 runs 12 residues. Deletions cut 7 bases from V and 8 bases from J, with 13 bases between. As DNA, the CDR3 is TGTGCCACCAGCCTTGACCCGTTAGGCTACACCTTC. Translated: CATSLDPLGYTF.

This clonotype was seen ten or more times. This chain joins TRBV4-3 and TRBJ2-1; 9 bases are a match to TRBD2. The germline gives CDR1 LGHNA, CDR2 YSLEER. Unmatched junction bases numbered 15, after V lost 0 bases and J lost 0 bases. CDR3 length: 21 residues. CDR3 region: CASSQETMGLAGRRSYNEQFF. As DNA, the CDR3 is TGCGCCAGCAGCCAAGAAACTATGGGGCTAGCGGGGCGCCGCTCCTACAATGAGCAGTTCTTC.

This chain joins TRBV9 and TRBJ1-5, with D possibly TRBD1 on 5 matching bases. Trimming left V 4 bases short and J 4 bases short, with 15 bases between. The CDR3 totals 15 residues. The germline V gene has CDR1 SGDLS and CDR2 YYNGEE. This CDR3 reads CASSPGLISNQPQHF. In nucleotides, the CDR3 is TGTGCCAGCAGCCCGGGGCTTATCTCGAATCAGCCCCAGCATTTT.

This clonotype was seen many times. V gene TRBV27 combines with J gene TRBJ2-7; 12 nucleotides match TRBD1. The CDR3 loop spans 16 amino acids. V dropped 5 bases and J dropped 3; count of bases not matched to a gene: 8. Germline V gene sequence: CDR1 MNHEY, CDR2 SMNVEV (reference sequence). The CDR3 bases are TGTGCCAGCAGTAGGGGACAGGGGGCCATAAGCTACGAGCAGTACTTC. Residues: CASSRGQGAISYEQYF.

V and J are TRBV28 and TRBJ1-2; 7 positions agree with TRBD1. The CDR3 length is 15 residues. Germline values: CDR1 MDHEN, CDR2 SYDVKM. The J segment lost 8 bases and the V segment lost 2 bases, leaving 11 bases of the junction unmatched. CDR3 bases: TGTGCCAGCAGTTTAAGTCCCCCACAGGGGAAAGGCTACACCTTC. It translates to CASSLSPPQGKGYTF.

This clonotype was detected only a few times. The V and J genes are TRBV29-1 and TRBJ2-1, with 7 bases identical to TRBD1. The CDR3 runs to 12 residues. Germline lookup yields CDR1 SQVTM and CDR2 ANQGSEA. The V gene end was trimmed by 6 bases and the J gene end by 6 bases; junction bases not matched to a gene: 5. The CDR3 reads CSVKTGFNEQFF. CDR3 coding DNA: TGCAGCGTAAAGACAGGGTTCAATGAGCAGTTCTTC.

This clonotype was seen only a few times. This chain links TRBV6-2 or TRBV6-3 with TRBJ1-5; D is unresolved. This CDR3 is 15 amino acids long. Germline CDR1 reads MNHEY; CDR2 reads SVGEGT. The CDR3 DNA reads TGTGTCATGATAAAACGACGTGATAGCAATCAGCCCCAGCATTTT. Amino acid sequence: CVMIKRRDSNQPQHF.

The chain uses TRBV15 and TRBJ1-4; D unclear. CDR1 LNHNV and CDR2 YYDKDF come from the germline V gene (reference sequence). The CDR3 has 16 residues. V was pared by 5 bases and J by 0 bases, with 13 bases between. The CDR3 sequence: CATSGINDATNEKLFF. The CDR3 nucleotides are TGTGCCACCAGCGGGATTAACGATGCAACTAATGAAAAACTGTTTTTT.

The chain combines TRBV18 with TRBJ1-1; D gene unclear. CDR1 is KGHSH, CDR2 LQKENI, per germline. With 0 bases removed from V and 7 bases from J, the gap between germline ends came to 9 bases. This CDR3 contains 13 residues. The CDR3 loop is CASSPPGRSEAFF. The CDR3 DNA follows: TGTGCCAGCTCACCACCCGGGCGAAGTGAAGCTTTCTTT.

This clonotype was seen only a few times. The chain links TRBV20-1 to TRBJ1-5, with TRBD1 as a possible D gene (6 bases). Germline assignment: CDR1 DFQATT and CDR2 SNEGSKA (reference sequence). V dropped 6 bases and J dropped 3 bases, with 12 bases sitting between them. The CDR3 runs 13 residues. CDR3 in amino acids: CSAKTGSNQPQHF. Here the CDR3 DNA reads TGCAGTGCCAAGACAGGTTCCAATCAGCCCCAGCATTTT.

CDR3 DNA sequence: TGTGCCAGCAGCCCCCGGTGGAATCAGCCCCAGCATTTT. Protein sequence: CASSPRWNQPQHF. The rearrangement uses TRBV6-5 and TRBJ1-5; no reliable D call. Deletions cut 6 bases from V and 4 bases from J, with 10 bases between. Germline V gives CDR1 MNHEY, CDR2 SVGAGI. The CDR3 sequence is 13 residues long.

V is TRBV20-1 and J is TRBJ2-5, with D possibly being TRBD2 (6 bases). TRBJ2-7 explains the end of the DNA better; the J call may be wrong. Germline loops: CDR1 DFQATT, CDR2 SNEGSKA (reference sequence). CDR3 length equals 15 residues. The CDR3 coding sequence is TGCAGTGCTAGGACCAACCAGGGACTTAGGGACGAGCAGTACTTC. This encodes CSARTNQGLRDEQYF.

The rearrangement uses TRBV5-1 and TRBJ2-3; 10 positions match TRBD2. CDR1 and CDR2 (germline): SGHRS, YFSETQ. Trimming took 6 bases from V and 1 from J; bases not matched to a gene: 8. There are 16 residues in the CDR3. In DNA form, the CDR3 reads TGCGCCAGCATACTCTCCACTAGCGGGGGCACAGATACGCAGTATTTT. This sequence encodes CASILSTSGGTDTQYF.

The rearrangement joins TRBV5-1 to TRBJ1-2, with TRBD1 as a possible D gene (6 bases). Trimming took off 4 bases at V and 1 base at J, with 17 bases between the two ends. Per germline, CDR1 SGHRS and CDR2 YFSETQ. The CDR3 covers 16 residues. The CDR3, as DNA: TGCGCCAGCAGCGTCAGGACAGCCCTTTTTAACTATGGCTACACCTTC. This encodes CASSVRTALFNYGYTF. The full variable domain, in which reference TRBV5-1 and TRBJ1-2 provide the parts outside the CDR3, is KAGVTQTPRYLIKTRGQQVTLSCSPISGHRSVSWYQQTPGQGLQFLFEYFSETQRNKGNFPGRFSGRQFSNSRSEMNVSTLELGDSALYLCASSVRTALFNYGYTFGSGTRLTVV.

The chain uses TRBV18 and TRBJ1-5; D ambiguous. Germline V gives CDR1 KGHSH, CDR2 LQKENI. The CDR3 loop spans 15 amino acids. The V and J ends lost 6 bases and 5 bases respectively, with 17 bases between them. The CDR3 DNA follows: TGTGCCAGCTCCCCGAGGTCGGCGATGGATCAGCCCCAGCATTTT. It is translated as CASSPRSAMDQPQHF.

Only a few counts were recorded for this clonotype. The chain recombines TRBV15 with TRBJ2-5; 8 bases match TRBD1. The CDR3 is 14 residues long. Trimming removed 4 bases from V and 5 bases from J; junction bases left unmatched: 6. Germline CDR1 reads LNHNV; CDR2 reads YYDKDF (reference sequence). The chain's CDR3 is CATSTSTGAETQYF. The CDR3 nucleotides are TGTGCCACCAGCACGTCGACAGGGGCGGAGACCCAGTACTTC.

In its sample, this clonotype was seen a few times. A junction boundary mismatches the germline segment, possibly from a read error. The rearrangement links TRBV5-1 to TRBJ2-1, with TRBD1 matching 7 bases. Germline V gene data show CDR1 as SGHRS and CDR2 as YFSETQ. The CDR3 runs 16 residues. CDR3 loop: CASSWTGTTSFNEQFF. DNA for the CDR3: TGCGCCAGCAGCTGGACAGGTACAACCTCCTTCAATGAGCAGTTCTTC.

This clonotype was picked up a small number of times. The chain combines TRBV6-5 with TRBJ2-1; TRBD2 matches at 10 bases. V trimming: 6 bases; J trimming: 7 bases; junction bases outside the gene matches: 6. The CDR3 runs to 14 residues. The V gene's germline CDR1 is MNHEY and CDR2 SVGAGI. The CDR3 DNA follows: TGTGCCAGCAGGAGCGGGGGGGCCAAAAATGAGCAGTTCTTC. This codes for CASRSGGAKNEQFF.

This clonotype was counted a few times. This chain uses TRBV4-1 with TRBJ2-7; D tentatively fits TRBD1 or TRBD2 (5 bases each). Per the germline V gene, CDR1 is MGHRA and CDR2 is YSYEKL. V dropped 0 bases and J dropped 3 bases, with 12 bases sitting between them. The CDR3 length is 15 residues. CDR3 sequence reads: CASSQEGVFVYEQYF. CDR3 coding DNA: TGCGCCAGCAGCCAAGAGGGGGTGTTCGTCTACGAGCAGTACTTC.

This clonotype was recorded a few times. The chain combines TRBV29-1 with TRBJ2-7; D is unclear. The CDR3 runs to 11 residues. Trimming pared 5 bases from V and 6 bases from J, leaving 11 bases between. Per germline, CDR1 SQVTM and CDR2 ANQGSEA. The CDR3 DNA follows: TGCAGCGTTCTAGTAGGGTCCGAGCAGTACTTC. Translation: CSVLVGSEQYF.

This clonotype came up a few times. CDR3 in amino acids: CASSNRMGYGYTF. Written as DNA, the CDR3 is TGCGCCAGCAGCAACAGGATGGGCTATGGCTACACCTTC. V usage is TRBV4-1 and J usage is TRBJ1-2; maybe TRBD1 (5 bases). CDR1 MGHRA and CDR2 YSYEKL come from the germline V gene. The CDR3 contains 13 residues. Trimming removed 5 bases from V and 4 bases from J, with 11 bases in between.

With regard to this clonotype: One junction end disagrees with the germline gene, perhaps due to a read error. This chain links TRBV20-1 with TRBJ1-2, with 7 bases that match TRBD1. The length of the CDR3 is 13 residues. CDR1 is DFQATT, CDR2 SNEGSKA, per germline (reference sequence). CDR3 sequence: CSAGQGGNYGCTF. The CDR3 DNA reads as TGCAGTGCTGGGCAGGGGGGTAACTATGGCTGCACCTTC.

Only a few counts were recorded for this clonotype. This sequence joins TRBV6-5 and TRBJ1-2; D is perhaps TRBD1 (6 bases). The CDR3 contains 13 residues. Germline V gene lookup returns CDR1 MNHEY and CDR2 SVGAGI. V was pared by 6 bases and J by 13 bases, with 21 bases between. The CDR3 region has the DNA TGTGCCAGCAGAAAACTCGGGGGCGCTAGAGGCACCTTC. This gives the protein CASRKLGGARGTF.